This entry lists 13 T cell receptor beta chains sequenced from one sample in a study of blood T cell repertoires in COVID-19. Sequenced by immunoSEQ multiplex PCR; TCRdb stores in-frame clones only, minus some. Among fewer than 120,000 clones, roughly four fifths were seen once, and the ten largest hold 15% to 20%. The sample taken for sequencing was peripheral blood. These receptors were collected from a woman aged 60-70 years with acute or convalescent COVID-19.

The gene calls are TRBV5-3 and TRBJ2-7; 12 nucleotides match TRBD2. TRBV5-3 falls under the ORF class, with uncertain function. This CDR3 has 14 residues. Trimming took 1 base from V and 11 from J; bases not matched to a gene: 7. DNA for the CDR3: TGTGCCAGAAGCTTGACTAGCGGGGGGTCCGCGGAGTACTTC. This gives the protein CARSLTSGGSAEYF.

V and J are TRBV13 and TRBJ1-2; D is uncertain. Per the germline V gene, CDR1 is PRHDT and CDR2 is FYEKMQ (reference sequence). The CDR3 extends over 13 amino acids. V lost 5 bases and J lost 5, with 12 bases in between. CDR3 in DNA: TGTGCCAGCAGCCCCCGAGGTAATTATGGCTACACCTTC. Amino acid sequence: CASSPRGNYGYTF.

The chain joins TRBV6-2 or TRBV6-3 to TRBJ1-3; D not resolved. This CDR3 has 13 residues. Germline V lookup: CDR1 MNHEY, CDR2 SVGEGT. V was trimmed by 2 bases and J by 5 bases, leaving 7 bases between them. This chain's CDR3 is CASSYQARNTIYF. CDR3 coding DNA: TGTGCCAGCAGTTACCAAGCGAGAAACACCATATATTTT.

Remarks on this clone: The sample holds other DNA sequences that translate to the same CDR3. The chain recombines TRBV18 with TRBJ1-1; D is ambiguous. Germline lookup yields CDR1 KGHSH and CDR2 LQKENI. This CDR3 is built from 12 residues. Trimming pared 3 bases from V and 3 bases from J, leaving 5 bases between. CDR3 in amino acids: CASSPRDTEAFF. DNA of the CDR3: TGTGCCAGCTCACCGAGGGACACTGAAGCTTTCTTT.

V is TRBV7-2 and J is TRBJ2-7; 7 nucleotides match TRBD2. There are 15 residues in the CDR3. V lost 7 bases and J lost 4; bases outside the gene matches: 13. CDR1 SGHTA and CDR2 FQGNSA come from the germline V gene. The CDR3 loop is CASNLGEGRMYEQYF. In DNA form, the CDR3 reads TGTGCCAGCAACCTAGGGGAGGGGCGAATGTACGAGCAGTACTTC. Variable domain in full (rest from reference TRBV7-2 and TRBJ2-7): GAGVSQSPSNKVTEKGKDVELRCDPISGHTALYWYRQSLGQGLEFLIYFQGNSAPDKSGLPSDRFSAERTGGSVSTLTIQRTQQEDSAVYLCASNLGEGRMYEQYFGPGTRLTVT.

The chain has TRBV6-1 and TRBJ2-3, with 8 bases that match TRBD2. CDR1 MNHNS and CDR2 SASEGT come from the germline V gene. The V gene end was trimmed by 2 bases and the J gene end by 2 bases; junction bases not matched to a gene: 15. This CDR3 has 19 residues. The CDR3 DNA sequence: TGTGCCAGCAGTGAATTCCTCCGAATGGCGGGGGGCAACACAGATACGCAGTATTTT. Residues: CASSEFLRMAGGNTDTQYF.

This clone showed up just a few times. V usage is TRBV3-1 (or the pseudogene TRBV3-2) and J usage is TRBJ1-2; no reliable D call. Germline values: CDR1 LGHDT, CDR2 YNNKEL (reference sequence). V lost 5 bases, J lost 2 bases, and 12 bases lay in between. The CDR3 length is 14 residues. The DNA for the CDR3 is TGTGCCAGCAGCGCGCGAGGGAGGAACTATGGCTACACCTTC. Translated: CASSARGRNYGYTF.

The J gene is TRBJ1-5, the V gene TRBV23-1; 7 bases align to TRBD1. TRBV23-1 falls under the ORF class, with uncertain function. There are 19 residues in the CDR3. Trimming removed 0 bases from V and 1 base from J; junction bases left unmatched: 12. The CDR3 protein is CASSQSQGEVAWSNQPQHF. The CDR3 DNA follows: TGCGCCAGCAGTCAATCGCAGGGGGAAGTTGCGTGGAGCAATCAGCCCCAGCATTTT.

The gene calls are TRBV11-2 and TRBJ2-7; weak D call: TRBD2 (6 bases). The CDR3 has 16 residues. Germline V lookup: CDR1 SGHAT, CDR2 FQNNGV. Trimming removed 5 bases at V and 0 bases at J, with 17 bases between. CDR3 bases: TGTGCCAGCAGCCCTTTTAGGACGGGGGACTCCTACGAGCAGTACTTC. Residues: CASSPFRTGDSYEQYF.

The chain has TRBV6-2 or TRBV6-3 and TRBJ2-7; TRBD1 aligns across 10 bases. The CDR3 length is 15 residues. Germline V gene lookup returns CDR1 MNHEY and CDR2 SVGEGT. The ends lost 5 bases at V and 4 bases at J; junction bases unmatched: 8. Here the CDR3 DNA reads TGTGCCAGCAGTGCGGCGGGACAGGGGTGGTACGAGCAGTACTTC. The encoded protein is CASSAAGQGWYEQYF.

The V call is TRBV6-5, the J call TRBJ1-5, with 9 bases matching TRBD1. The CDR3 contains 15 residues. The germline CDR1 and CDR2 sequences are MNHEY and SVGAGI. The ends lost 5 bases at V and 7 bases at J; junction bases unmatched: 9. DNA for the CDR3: TGTGCCAGCAGTAGTGGACAGGGGTCGTGGCAGCCCCAGCATTTT. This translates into CASSSGQGSWQPQHF.

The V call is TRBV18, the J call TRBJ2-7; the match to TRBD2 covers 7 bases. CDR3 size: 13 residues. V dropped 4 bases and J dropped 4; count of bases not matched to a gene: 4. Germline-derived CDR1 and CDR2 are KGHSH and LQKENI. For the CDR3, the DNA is TGTGCCAGCTCACAGGGGACTAAATACGAGCAGTACTTC. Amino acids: CASSQGTKYEQYF.

The CDR3 protein is CASSQDWQDEQYF. Written as DNA, the CDR3 is TGTGCCAGCAGCCAAGATTGGCAGGACGAGCAGTACTTC. V is TRBV3-1 (or the pseudogene TRBV3-2) and J is TRBJ2-7, with D unresolved. V lost 0 bases to trimming and J lost 5 bases, with 8 bases between them. The germline gives CDR1 LGHDT, CDR2 YNNKEL (reference sequence). The CDR3 is 13 residues long.